These 16 T cell receptor beta chains came from one sample sequenced in a study of beta chain features in type 1 diabetes listed by TCRdb under 2018. The library was produced with the immunoSEQ multiplex PCR assay. The entire isolated RNA was reverse transcribed using the High Capacity cDNA Reverse Transcription Kit, and thus expressed TCRB transcripts were sequenced. Held by TCRdb, this immuneACCESS table contains in-frame sequences only and omits some clones. Under half of the omission traces to an unresolved V gene where checked; the cause of the rest is unknown. The sample records around 44,000 clones, approximately 48% of which are singletons. The biggest ten clones account for about 0.24% of the sample. What was sequenced was stem cell memory CD4+ T cells from blood. The cell subset or site label corresponds to: stem cell-like memory CD4+ T cells. The receptors stem from a woman aged 30 to 39 in good health.

This rearrangement joins TRBV5-4 to TRBJ2-7; D is uncertain. V lost 0 bases to trimming and J lost 0 bases, with 7 bases between them. Germline V gives CDR1 SGHNT, CDR2 YYREEE (reference sequence). The CDR3 runs 14 residues. The DNA of the CDR3 is TGTGCCAGCAGCTTGGAGCTATCCTCCTACGAGCAGTACTTC. It yields the protein CASSLELSSYEQYF.

The chain joins TRBV4-2 to TRBJ2-1, with D maybe TRBD2 (5 bases). Trimming left V 5 bases short and J 5 bases short, with 13 bases between. The CDR3 contains 14 residues. The germline CDR1 and CDR2 sequences are LGHNA and YNFKEQ. Here the CDR3 reads CASSNSRVDNEQFF. The DNA of the CDR3 is TGTGCCAGCAGCAACTCGAGGGTGGACAATGAGCAGTTCTTC.

The chain links TRBV28 to TRBJ1-1; D possibly corresponds to TRBD1 (6 bases). The CDR3 totals 14 residues. Germline lookup yields CDR1 MDHEN and CDR2 SYDVKM. V was clipped by 7 bases and J by 8 bases, with 20 bases between them. The CDR3, as DNA: TGTGCCAGCAAATTACAGGGCCCGAGGCGGGAAGCTTTCTTT. This gives the protein CASKLQGPRREAFF. The entire variable domain, with the rest obtained from reference TRBV28 and TRBJ1-1, is as follows: DVKVTQSSRYLVKRTGEKVFLECVQDMDHENMFWYRQDPGLGLRLIYFSYDVKMKEKGDIPEGYSVSREKKERFSLILESASTNQTSMYLCASKLQGPRREAFFGQGTRLTVV.

The J gene is TRBJ2-7, the V gene TRBV5-8; maybe TRBD2 (5 bases). The germline V and J ends were trimmed by 1 base and 2 bases, with 7 bases remaining between them. CDR1 is SGHTS and CDR2 is YDEGEE in the germline V gene. The CDR3 is made up of 13 amino acids. CDR3 DNA: TGTGCCAGCAGCTTGCGGGGAACCTACGAGCAGTACTTC. Encoded protein: CASSLRGTYEQYF.

The chain links TRBV30 to TRBJ2-5; 11 nucleotides agree with TRBD2. Germline V gene data show CDR1 as GTSNPN and CDR2 as SVGIG (reference sequence). V dropped 0 bases and J dropped 5; count of bases not matched to a gene: 14. The CDR3 spans 18 residues. CDR3 protein: CAWSVLGIAGGPGETQYF. CDR3 bases: TGTGCCTGGAGTGTACTGGGAATAGCGGGAGGGCCGGGGGAGACCCAGTACTTC. Together with reference TRBV30 and TRBJ2-5, the CDR3 gives the full variable domain: SQTIHQWPATLVQPVGSPLSLECTVEGTSNPNLYWYRQAAGRGLQLLFYSVGIGQISSEVPQNLSASRPQDRQFILSSKKLLLSDSGFYLCAWSVLGIAGGPGETQYFGPGTRLLVL.

The chain links TRBV28 to TRBJ2-5, with TRBD1 matching over 8 bases. V shed 2 bases, J shed 3 bases, and the junction held 5 bases outside the gene matches. The length of the CDR3 is 15 residues. Germline loops: CDR1 MDHEN, CDR2 SYDVKM. CDR3 loop: CASSLAGTGKETQYF. CDR3 DNA sequence: TGTGCCAGCAGTTTAGCCGGGACAGGCAAAGAGACCCAGTACTTC.

The chain uses TRBV28 and TRBJ2-7; 7 positions agree with TRBD1. Germline CDR1 and CDR2: MDHEN and SYDVKM. The CDR3 covers 13 residues. V was pared by 10 bases and J by 1 base, with 7 bases of the junction left unmatched. CDR3 loop: CATTVTGSYEQYF. The CDR3 bases are TGTGCCACCACCGTGACAGGGTCCTACGAGCAGTACTTC.

The chain has TRBV28 and TRBJ1-4, with D possibly being TRBD1 (5 bases). The V gene's germline CDR1 is MDHEN and CDR2 SYDVKM. V lost 5 bases, J lost 6 bases, and 13 bases lay in between. This CDR3 has 14 amino acids. CDR3 residues: CASSLGTGDEKLFF. CDR3 DNA sequence: TGTGCCAGCAGTCTCGGGACGGGGGATGAAAAACTGTTTTTT.

The chain links TRBV7-2 to TRBJ2-3, with D unresolved. CDR1 is SGHTA, CDR2 FQGNSA, per germline. With 6 bases removed from V and 3 bases from J, the gap between germline ends came to 22 bases. This CDR3 comprises 17 residues. The CDR3 DNA follows: TGTGCCAGCAGAAAAACATGGGCCGCTGGCCTTACAGATACGCAGTATTTT. It yields the protein CASRKTWAAGLTDTQYF. Complete variable domain (other parts from reference TRBV7-2 and TRBJ2-3): GAGVSQSPSNKVTEKGKDVELRCDPISGHTALYWYRQSLGQGLEFLIYFQGNSAPDKSGLPSDRFSAERTGGSVSTLTIQRTQQEDSAVYLCASRKTWAAGLTDTQYFGPGTRLTVL.

The J gene is TRBJ2-1, the V gene TRBV6-1; the match to TRBD2 covers 8 bases. V dropped 7 bases and J dropped 8; count of bases not matched to a gene: 7. Per the germline V gene, CDR1 is MNHNS and CDR2 is SASEGT. The CDR3 sequence is 13 residues long. CDR3 nucleotides: TGTGCCAGCAAGCGAGCGGGAGAACATGAGCAGTTCTTC. Residues: CASKRAGEHEQFF.

The chain combines TRBV7-2 with TRBJ2-1; no definite D call. The CDR3 has 12 amino acids. V lost 2 bases and J lost 9, with 8 bases in between. Germline CDR1 is SGHTA and CDR2 is FQGNSA. CDR3 sequence: CASSLQWSEQFF. The CDR3 DNA follows: TGTGCCAGCAGCTTACAGTGGAGTGAGCAGTTCTTC.

This chain connects TRBV4-2 to TRBJ2-5; D is ambiguous. V gave up 1 base and J gave up 1 base, with 7 bases separating them. The CDR3 spans 14 residues. Looked up from germline, CDR1 is LGHNA and CDR2 is YNFKEQ. The CDR3 DNA follows: TGTGCCAGCAGCCAAGTGGGCCCCCAAGAGACCCAGTACTTC. Translated: CASSQVGPQETQYF.

This chain uses TRBV7-6 with TRBJ1-5; a possible D gene is TRBD1 (5 bases). This CDR3 spans 15 amino acids. Germline values: CDR1 SGHVS, CDR2 FNYEAQ. Trimming took 2 bases from V and 0 from J, leaving 8 bases between them. The CDR3 DNA is TGTGCCAGCAGCTTAAGCGGGGGTAGCAATCAGCCCCAGCATTTT. Translating it yields CASSLSGGSNQPQHF.

The gene calls are TRBV20-1 and TRBJ2-1; the D is unclear. V was pared by 4 bases and J by 7 bases, with 8 bases between. This CDR3 comprises 11 residues. CDR1 is DFQATT, CDR2 SNEGSKA, per germline (reference sequence). CDR3 region: CSATWSNEQFF. The CDR3, as DNA: TGCAGTGCTACATGGAGTAATGAGCAGTTCTTC.

This clone appeared a few times. The junction and the germline gene differ at one end; a read error may be behind it. The gene calls are TRBV7-7 and TRBJ2-5, with a possible D match to TRBD2 (5 bases). Germline V CDR1 and CDR2: SSHAT, FNYEAQ (reference sequence). This CDR3 has 14 amino acids. CDR3 region: CASSTAGRQETQYF. The CDR3 bases are TGTGCTAGCAGCACGGCGGGTCGTCAAGAGACCCAGTACTTC. Using reference TRBV7-7 and TRBJ2-5 for the parts outside the CDR3, the full variable domain is GAGVSQSPRYKVTKRGQDVTLRCDPISSHATLYWYQQALGQGPEFLTYFNYEAQPDKSGLPSDRFSAERPEGSISTLTIQRTEQRDSAMYRCASSTAGRQETQYFGPGTRLLVL.

CDR3 residues: CATSRDSYRRNSPLHF. The CDR3 region has the DNA TGTGCCACCAGCAGAGATTCGTACAGGAGAAATTCACCCCTCCACTTT. The gene calls are TRBV15 and TRBJ1-6; tentative D call: TRBD1 (5 bases). Looked up from germline, CDR1 is LNHNV and CDR2 is YYDKDF (reference sequence). The CDR3 is made up of 16 amino acids. Trimming shortened V by 0 bases and J by 7 bases, and 13 bases separated the two germline ends.